This section outlines one T cell receptor (beta chain) sequence together with its context. Antigen: not known. This entry is derived from a study of Tregs in tolerant kidney transplant recipients. In the study overall: Recipients received nonmyeloablative bone marrow transplants from related graft donors, with transient mixed chimerism. General study results and limits: The most relevant donor-specific Treg TCRbeta repertoire apparently came from expansion with activated donor B cells.

The repertoire was sequenced with immunoSEQ multiplex PCR; TCRdb's copy has only in-frame clones and lacks some. This sample has 95,000 to 120,000 clones, with almost 90% found just once. This specimen consisted of CD4+ T cells from blood, obtained before the transplant. The clonotype comes from a human donor who received a combined kidney and bone marrow transplant.

The CDR3 here is CASSQVAKNTEAFF. DNA for the CDR3: TGCGCCAGCAGCCAAGTAGCCAAGAACACTGAAGCTTTCTTT. The chain is built from TRBV4-3 and TRBJ1-1; no firm D call. Germline lookup yields CDR1 LGHNA and CDR2 YSLEER. There are 14 residues in the CDR3. V was shortened by 1 base and J by 1 base, with 7 bases between the two germline ends.